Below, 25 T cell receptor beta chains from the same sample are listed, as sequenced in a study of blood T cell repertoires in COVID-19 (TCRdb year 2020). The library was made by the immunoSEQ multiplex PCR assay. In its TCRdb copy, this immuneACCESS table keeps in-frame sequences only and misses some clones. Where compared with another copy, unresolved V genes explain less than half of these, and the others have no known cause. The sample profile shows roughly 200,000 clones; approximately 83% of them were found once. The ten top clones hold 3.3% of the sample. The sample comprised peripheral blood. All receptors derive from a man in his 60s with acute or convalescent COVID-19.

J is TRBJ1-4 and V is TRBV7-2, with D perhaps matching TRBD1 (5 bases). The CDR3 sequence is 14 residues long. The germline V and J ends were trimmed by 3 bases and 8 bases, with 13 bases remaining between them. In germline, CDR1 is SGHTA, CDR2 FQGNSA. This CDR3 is CASSLKGAGEKLFF. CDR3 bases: TGTGCCAGCAGCTTGAAAGGGGCCGGGGAAAAACTGTTTTTT.

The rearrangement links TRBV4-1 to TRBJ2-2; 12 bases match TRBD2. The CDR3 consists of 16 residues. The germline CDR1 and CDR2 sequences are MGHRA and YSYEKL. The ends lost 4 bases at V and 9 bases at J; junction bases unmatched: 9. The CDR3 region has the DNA TGCGCCAGCAGCCCCAGGTCTAGCGGGAGGGAGAGGGAGCTGTTTTTT. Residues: CASSPRSSGRERELFF.

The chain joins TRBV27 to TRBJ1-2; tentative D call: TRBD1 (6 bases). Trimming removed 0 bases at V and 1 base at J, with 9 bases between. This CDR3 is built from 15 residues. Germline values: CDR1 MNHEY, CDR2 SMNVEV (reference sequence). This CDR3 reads CASSLSGQINYGYTF. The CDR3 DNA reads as TGTGCCAGCAGTTTATCGGGACAAATTAACTATGGCTACACCTTC.

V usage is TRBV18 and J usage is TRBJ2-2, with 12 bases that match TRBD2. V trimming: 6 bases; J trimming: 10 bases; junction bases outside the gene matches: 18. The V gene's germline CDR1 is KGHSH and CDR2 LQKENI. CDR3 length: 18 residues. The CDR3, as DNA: TGTGCCAGCTCCCTCATCCAGGGTTCGACTAGCGGGAGCGTGGAGCTGTTTTTT. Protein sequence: CASSLIQGSTSGSVELFF.

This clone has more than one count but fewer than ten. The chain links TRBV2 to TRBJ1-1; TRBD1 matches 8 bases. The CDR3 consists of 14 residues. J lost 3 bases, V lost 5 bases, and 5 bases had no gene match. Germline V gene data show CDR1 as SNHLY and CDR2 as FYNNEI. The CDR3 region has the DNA TGTGCCAGCAGTTGGACAGGGTCGGACACTGAAGCTTTCTTT. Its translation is CASSWTGSDTEAFF.

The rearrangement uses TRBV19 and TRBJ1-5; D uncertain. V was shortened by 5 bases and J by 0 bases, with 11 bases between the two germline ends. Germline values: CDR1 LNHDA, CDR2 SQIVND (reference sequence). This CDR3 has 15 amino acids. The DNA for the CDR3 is TGTGCCAGTAGTTACGAGGGAAATAGCAATCAGCCCCAGCATTTT. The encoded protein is CASSYEGNSNQPQHF.

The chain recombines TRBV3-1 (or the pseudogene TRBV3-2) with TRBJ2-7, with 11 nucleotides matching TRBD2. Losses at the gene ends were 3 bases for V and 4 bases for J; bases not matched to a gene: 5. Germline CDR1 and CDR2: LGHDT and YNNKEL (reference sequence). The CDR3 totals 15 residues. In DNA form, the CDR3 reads TGTGCCAGCAGCCATAGCGGGAGGGCTCAATACGAGCAGTACTTC. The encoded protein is CASSHSGRAQYEQYF.

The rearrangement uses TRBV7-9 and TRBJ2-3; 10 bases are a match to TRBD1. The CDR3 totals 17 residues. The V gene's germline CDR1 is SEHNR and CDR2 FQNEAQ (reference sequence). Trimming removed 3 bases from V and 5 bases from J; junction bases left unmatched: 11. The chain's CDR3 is CASSFVTGTGVLDTQYF. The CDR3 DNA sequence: TGTGCCAGCAGCTTCGTAACCGGGACAGGGGTACTAGATACGCAGTATTTT.

CDR3 region: CAISETTGGPYNSPLHF. The DNA for the CDR3 is TGTGCCATCAGTGAGACTACAGGGGGCCCTTATAATTCACCCCTCCACTTT. The chain couples TRBV10-3 to TRBJ1-6; 9 nucleotides align to TRBD1. The V segment lost 2 bases and the J segment 4 bases; nucleotides outside the gene matches: 6. There are 17 residues in the CDR3. In germline, CDR1 is ENHRY, CDR2 SYGVKD.

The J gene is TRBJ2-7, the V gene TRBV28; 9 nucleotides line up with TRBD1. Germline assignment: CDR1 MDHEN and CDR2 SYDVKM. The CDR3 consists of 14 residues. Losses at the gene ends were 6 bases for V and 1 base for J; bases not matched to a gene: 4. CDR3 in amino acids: CASRRQGGSYEQYF. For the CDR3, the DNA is TGTGCCAGCAGACGACAGGGGGGGTCCTACGAGCAGTACTTC.

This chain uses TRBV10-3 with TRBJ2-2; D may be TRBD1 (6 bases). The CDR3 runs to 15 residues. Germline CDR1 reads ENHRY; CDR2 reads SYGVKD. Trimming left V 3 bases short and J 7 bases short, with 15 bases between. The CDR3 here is CAISESPGHGGELFF. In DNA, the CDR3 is TGTGCCATCAGTGAATCCCCGGGACATGGCGGGGAGCTGTTTTTT.

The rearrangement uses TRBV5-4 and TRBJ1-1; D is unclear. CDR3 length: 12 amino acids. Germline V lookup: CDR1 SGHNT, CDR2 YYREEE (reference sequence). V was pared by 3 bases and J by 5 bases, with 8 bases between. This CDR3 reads CASSSPGTEAFF. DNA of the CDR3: TGTGCCAGCAGCTCCCCCGGGACTGAAGCTTTCTTT.

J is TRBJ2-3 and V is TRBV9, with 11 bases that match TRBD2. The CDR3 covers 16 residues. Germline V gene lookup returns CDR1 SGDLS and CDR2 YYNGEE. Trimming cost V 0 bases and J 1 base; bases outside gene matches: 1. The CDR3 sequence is CASSVEGLAGTDTQYF. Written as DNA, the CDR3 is TGTGCCAGCAGCGTAGAGGGACTAGCGGGCACAGATACGCAGTATTTT.

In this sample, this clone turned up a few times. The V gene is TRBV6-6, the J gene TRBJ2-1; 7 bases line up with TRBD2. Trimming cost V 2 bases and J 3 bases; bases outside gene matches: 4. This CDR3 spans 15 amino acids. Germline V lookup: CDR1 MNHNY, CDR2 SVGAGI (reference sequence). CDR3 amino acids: CASSYVLADYNEQFF. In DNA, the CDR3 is TGTGCCAGCAGTTACGTCCTAGCGGACTACAATGAGCAGTTCTTC.

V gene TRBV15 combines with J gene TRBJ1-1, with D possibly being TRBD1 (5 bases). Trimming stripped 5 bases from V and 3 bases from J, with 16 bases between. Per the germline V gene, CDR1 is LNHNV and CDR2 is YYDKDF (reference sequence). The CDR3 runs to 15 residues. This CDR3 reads CATSGRHSGDTEAFF. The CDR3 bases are TGTGCCACCAGCGGGAGACACTCGGGGGACACTGAAGCTTTCTTT.

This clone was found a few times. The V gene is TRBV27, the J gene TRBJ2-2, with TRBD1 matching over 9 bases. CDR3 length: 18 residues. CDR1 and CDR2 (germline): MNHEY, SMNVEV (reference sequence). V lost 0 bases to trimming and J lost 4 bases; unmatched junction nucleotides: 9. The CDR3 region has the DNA TGTGCCAGCAGTTTATCGATGAACAGGGGGCGTCGCACCGGGGAGCTGTTTTTT. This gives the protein CASSLSMNRGRRTGELFF.

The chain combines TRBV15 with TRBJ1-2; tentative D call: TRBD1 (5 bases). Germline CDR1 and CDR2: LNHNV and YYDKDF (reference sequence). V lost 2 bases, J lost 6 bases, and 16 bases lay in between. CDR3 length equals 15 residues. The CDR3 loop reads CATSRQGTSLDGYTF. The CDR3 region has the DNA TGTGCCACCAGCAGACAAGGGACTTCGCTGGATGGCTACACCTTC.

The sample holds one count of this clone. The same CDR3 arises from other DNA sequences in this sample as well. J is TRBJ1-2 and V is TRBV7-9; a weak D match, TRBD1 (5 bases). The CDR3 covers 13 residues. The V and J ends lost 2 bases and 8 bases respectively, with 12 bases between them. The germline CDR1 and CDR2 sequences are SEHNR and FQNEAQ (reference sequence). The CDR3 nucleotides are TGTGCCAGCAGCTTACAGGGCCTCGACGGCTACACCTTC. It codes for CASSLQGLDGYTF.

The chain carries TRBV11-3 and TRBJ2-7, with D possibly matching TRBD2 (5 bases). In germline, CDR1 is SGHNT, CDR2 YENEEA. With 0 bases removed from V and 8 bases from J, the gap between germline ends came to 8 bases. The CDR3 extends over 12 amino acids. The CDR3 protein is CASSLESGKQYF. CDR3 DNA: TGTGCCAGCAGCTTAGAGAGCGGCAAGCAGTACTTC.

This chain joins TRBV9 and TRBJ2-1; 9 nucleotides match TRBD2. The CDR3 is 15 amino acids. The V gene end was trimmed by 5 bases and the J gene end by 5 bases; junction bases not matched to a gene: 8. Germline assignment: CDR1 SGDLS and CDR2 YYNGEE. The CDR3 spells CASRPSGIGHNEQFF. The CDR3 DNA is TGTGCCAGCAGGCCTAGCGGGATTGGCCACAATGAGCAGTTCTTC.

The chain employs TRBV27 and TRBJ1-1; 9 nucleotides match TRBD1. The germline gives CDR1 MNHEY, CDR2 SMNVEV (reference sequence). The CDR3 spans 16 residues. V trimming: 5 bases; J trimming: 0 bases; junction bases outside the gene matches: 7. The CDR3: CASSLIGTGMNTEAFF. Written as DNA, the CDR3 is TGTGCCAGCAGTCTAATCGGGACAGGGATGAACACTGAAGCTTTCTTT.

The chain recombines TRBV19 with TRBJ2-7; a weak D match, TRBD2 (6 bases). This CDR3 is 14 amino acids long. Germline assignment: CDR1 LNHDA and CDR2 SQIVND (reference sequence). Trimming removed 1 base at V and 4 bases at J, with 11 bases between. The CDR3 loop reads CASSIAGERYEQYF. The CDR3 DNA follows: TGTGCCAGTAGTATAGCGGGAGAGAGGTACGAGCAGTACTTC.

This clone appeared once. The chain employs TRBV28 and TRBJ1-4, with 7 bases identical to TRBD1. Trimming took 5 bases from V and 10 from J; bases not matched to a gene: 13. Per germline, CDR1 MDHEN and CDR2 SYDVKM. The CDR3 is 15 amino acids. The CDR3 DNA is TGTGCCAGCAGTCCAGGGGGATCTACCCTTGCAAAACTGTTTTTT. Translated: CASSPGGSTLAKLFF.

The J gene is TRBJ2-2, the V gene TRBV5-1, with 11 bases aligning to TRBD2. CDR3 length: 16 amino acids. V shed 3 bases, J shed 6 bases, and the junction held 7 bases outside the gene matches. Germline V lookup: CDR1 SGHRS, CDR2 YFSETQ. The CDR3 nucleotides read TGCGCCAGCAGCTCTATGACTAGCGGGATATCCGGGGAGCTGTTTTTT. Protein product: CASSSMTSGISGELFF.

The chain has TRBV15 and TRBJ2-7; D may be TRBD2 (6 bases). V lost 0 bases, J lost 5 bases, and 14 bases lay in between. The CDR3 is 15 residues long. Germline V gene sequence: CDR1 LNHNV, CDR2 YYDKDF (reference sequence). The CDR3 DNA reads TGTGCCACCAGCAGAGATCGCGCGGGGTTAGACGAGCAGTACTTC. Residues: CATSRDRAGLDEQYF.